The 20 T cell receptor beta chains given below trace back to one sample, sequenced in a study of T cells in Graves' hyperthyroidism and ophthalmopathy. Amplified TCR beta CDR3 regions came from RNA transcripts. HTBI primers were the set used in a first-round RT-PCR of the TCR CDR3. One entry per CDR3 protein results from TCRdb running MiXCR on the multiplex PCR reads. Of 300,000 or so distinct CDR3 sequences listed, over 15% are singletons. Source material: blood. The receptors derive from a man aged 25-45 years with Graves' hyperthyroidism.

This clonotype was picked up many times. The chain's CDR3 is CASSLTGAWAEAFF. The CDR3 nucleotides read TGTGCCAGCAGCTTGACAGGAGCCTGGGCTGAAGCTTTCTTT. This rearrangement joins TRBV7-9 to TRBJ1-1, with D possibly being TRBD1 (6 bases). Germline lookup yields CDR1 SEHNR and CDR2 FQNEAQ (reference sequence). The V gene lost 3 bases and the J gene lost 6 bases, with 14 bases spanning the gap. The CDR3 runs 14 residues.

J is TRBJ2-3 and V is TRBV24-1; the match to TRBD1 covers 8 bases. In germline, CDR1 is KGHDR, CDR2 SFDVKD. With V trimmed by 4 bases and J by 6 bases, 11 bases remained unmatched. This CDR3 contains 16 residues. CDR3 bases: TGTGCCACCAGTGACTGGCGACAGGGGAGAGGGGATACGCAGTATTTT. Translated: CATSDWRQGRGDTQYF.

For this clonotype: One base away lies a much larger clone, so this may be a sequencing read error. This chain joins TRBV3-1 and TRBJ2-1; TRBD2 matches at 8 bases. The J segment lost 9 bases and the V segment lost 9 bases, leaving 10 bases of the junction unmatched. Germline assignment: CDR1 LGHDT and CDR2 YNNKEL (reference sequence). The CDR3 length is 13 residues. This chain's CDR3 is CASERTSRGEQFF. CDR3 sequence (DNA): TGTGCCAGTGAGAGGACTAGCAGAGGTGAGCAGTTCTTC.

This clonotype was counted ten times or more. V gene TRBV24-1 combines with J gene TRBJ2-5; perhaps TRBD2 as D (5 bases). The CDR3 runs to 15 residues. The ends were cut back, 3 bases at V and 5 bases at J, with 15 bases in the middle. CDR1 and CDR2 from the germline V gene are KGHDR and SFDVKD. CDR3 in amino acids: CATSDPGASGETQYF. The CDR3 DNA is TGTGCCACCAGTGATCCCGGAGCCTCGGGGGAGACCCAGTACTTC.

Many counts were recorded for this clonotype. The V call is TRBV20-1, the J call TRBJ1-2, with no clear D. The germline V gene has CDR1 DFQATT and CDR2 SNEGSKA (reference sequence). Trimming left V 0 bases short and J 6 bases short, with 11 bases between. The CDR3 consists of 13 residues. CDR3 DNA: TGCAGTGCTAGAGATCGTACGGAGGATGGCTACACCTTC. It translates to CSARDRTEDGYTF.

This clonotype was seen repeatedly, ten times or more. The V call is TRBV2, the J call TRBJ1-2; TRBD1 agrees at 7 bases. CDR1 SNHLY and CDR2 FYNNEI come from the germline V gene. There are 12 residues in the CDR3. Trimming cost V 3 bases and J 8 bases; bases outside gene matches: 3. The DNA for the CDR3 is TGTGCCAGCAGTGAGAGACAGGGCGGCTACACCTTC. The encoded protein is CASSERQGGYTF.

This clonotype showed up many times. The J gene is TRBJ2-1, the V gene TRBV7-2; the D is unclear. Trimming took off 3 bases at V and 1 base at J, with 7 bases between the two ends. Looked up from germline, CDR1 is SGHTA and CDR2 is FQGNSA. The CDR3 is 14 residues long. This CDR3 reads CASSFVGSYNEQFF. The CDR3, as DNA: TGTGCCAGCAGCTTCGTCGGGTCCTACAATGAGCAGTTCTTC.

The chain uses TRBV5-1 and TRBJ1-5, with TRBD1 as a possible D gene (6 bases). Germline CDR1 and CDR2: SGHRS and YFSETQ. V was clipped by 0 bases and J by 4 bases, with 17 bases between them. This CDR3 is built from 17 residues. CDR3 loop: CASSLGPRGRGNQPQHF. CDR3 nucleotides: TGCGCCAGCAGCTTGGGGCCCCGGGGGCGGGGTAATCAGCCCCAGCATTTT.

The genes are TRBV4-1 and TRBJ2-3; D call uncertain. This CDR3 has 12 amino acids. Per the germline V gene, CDR1 is MGHRA and CDR2 is YSYEKL. V gave up 0 bases and J gave up 7 bases, with 5 bases separating them. CDR3 amino acids: CASSQDGYTQYF. The CDR3 nucleotides read TGCGCCAGCAGCCAAGACGGATATACGCAGTATTTT.

This clonotype was seen ten or more times. The chain couples TRBV7-9 to TRBJ1-2, with 8 nucleotides matching TRBD1. Germline CDR1 reads SEHNR; CDR2 reads FQNEAQ (reference sequence). This CDR3 is built from 15 residues. The V and J ends lost 5 bases and 4 bases, in that order; junction bases with no gene match: 9. The CDR3 loop is CASSHPDRDPYGYTF. CDR3 nucleotides: TGTGCCAGCAGCCATCCGGACAGGGACCCCTATGGCTACACCTTC.

V is TRBV11-3 and J is TRBJ2-3, with D perhaps TRBD1 (7 bases). V lost 4 bases and J lost 3, with 11 bases in between. The CDR3 contains 14 residues. From germline, CDR1 is SGHNT and CDR2 YENEEA. For the CDR3, the DNA is TGTGCCAGCAGCTGGAGGGGGCAAACAGATACGCAGTATTTT. Translating gives CASSWRGQTDTQYF.

The chain joins TRBV20-1 to TRBJ1-2, with TRBD1 identical over 10 bases. CDR1 and CDR2 (germline): DFQATT, SNEGSKA (reference sequence). Trimming removed 6 bases from V and 2 bases from J; junction bases left unmatched: 12. The CDR3 totals 16 residues. CDR3 sequence reads: CSAGQGGSNFNYGYTF. CDR3 bases: TGCAGTGCAGGACAGGGGGGATCGAATTTCAACTATGGCTACACCTTC.

The V call is TRBV5-1, the J call TRBJ1-6; D unresolved. Trimming stripped 0 bases from V and 9 bases from J, with 4 bases between. Germline V gives CDR1 SGHRS, CDR2 YFSETQ. The CDR3 has 12 amino acids. CDR3 sequence (DNA): TGCGCCAGCAGCTTGGATCGTTCACCCCTCCACTTT. It codes for CASSLDRSPLHF.

At least ten counts were recorded for this clonotype. The chain combines TRBV30 with TRBJ1-2; tentative D call: TRBD1 (6 bases). The CDR3 spans 13 residues. Germline lookup yields CDR1 GTSNPN and CDR2 SVGIG (reference sequence). Between the trimmed V and J ends, which lost 5 bases and 2 bases, there was a span of 12 bases. The CDR3 DNA reads TGTGCCTGGTCTCGGGACACCAACTATGGCTACACCTTC. It translates to CAWSRDTNYGYTF.

This clonotype was counted many times. This chain links TRBV30 with TRBJ2-5; TRBD2 agrees at 7 bases. The CDR3 covers 14 residues. Losses at the gene ends were 2 bases for V and 1 base for J; bases not matched to a gene: 4. CDR1 is GTSNPN and CDR2 is SVGIG in the germline V gene (reference sequence). CDR3 amino acids: CAWSLSGTQETQYF. CDR3 nucleotide sequence: TGTGCCTGGAGTTTAAGCGGGACCCAAGAGACCCAGTACTTC.

This clonotype was counted ten times or more. The gene calls are TRBV3-1 and TRBJ2-7; D gene unclear. Germline V gives CDR1 LGHDT, CDR2 YNNKEL (reference sequence). CDR3 length equals 14 residues. V gave up 4 bases and J gave up 0 bases, with 10 bases separating them. The CDR3: CASSPATGSYEQYF. The CDR3 nucleotides are TGTGCCAGCAGCCCCGCCACTGGCTCCTACGAGCAGTACTTC.

The chain joins TRBV12-3 or TRBV12-4 to TRBJ1-5, with TRBD1 matching over 8 bases. The CDR3 covers 13 residues. V was pared by 3 bases and J by 7 bases, with 2 bases of the junction left unmatched. The CDR3: CASSFSGGQPQHF. The CDR3, as DNA: TGTGCCAGCAGTTTCTCAGGGGGCCAGCCCCAGCATTTT.

The table lists this clonotype with many counts. This chain connects TRBV6-1 to TRBJ2-7, with a weak D call TRBD2 (5 bases). The CDR3 consists of 14 residues. Germline V gene sequence: CDR1 MNHNS, CDR2 SASEGT. The V gene lost 5 bases and the J gene lost 5 bases, with 16 bases spanning the gap. The CDR3, as DNA: TGTGCCAGCAGTCCCCGGGGAGTGACCCACGAGCAGTACTTC. Its protein is CASSPRGVTHEQYF.

The chain links TRBV20-1 to TRBJ1-2; TRBD1 matches at 7 bases. Germline assignment: CDR1 DFQATT and CDR2 SNEGSKA (reference sequence). V lost 2 bases and J lost 8; bases outside the gene matches: 11. This CDR3 is 14 amino acids long. CDR3 sequence: CSARSLGTEEGYTF. The DNA of the CDR3 is TGCAGTGCTAGATCTCTTGGGACAGAAGAAGGCTACACCTTC.

This clonotype occurred many times. This CDR3 is CASTLWDNYGYTF. The CDR3 bases are TGTGCCAGCACCCTGTGGGATAACTATGGCTACACCTTC. The V call is TRBV12-3 or TRBV12-4, the J call TRBJ1-2; D gene unclear. This CDR3 has 13 residues. Trimming removed 7 bases at V and 1 base at J, with 10 bases between.